This TCR beta chain is drawn from a study of cytomegalovirus exposure and HLA in healthy donors. Study results and caveats: The authors listed roughly 150 TCR beta chains as cytomegalovirus-associated. Confirmation was obtained in vitro that a few CMV-associated chains are specific for CMV antigens.

Profiling relied on immunoSEQ multiplex PCR, and the TCRdb table lists in-frame clones only, not all of them. Of a few hundred thousand clones in the sample, around 87% were seen once. To note about this clone: Its matching antigen is unknown.

The sequence derives from a woman aged 18-35 years in good health and CMV-seronegative. The sample consisted of PBMCs.

The CDR3 spells CASSFVPGQGLHGQFF. The DNA for the CDR3 is TGTGCCAGCAGTTTCGTTCCGGGACAGGGGTTACATGGGCAGTTCTTC. The chain uses TRBV6-5 and TRBJ2-1; 10 nucleotides line up with TRBD1. With V trimmed by 4 bases and J by 12 bases, 15 bases remained unmatched. The CDR3 runs 16 residues. Germline V gene data show CDR1 as MNHEY and CDR2 as SVGAGI.